The TCR beta chain under discussion was sequenced for a study of T cell responses to AZD1222 COVID-19 vaccine. Study-level findings and limits: Repertoire sampling happened only post peak T cell response.

The method was immunoSEQ multiplex PCR; TCRdb's version includes in-frame clones alone and lacks a portion of them. The sample yields 100,000 to 150,000 clones, 85% to 90% seen once. This clone was counted only a few times. What it recognizes is unknown. The V end was cut by 3 bases, the J end by 2 bases, with 11 bases between. The CDR3 covers 13 residues. The germline V gene encodes CDR1 DFQATT and CDR2 SNEGSKA (reference sequence). The sample was peripheral blood, taken on day 0 of AZD1222 vaccination. The TCR originated in an adult in good health. This rearrangement joins TRBV20-1 to TRBJ2-7, with D possibly matching TRBD2 (5 bases). The CDR3 DNA sequence: TGCAGTGCTAGTGGTCCGGGAACCTACGAGCAGTACTTC. It specifies CSASGPGTYEQYF.